This T cell receptor beta chain was sequenced during a study of T cell responses to AZD1222 COVID-19 vaccine. Profiled with immunoSEQ multiplex PCR; TCRdb holds only in-frame clones, not every one. The data show about 190,000 clones, with 94% seen just once and over 7.5% held by the top ten. The germline V and J ends were trimmed by 6 bases and 2 bases, with 11 bases remaining between them. The CDR3 has 13 residues. Germline lookup yields CDR1 SGHRS and CDR2 YFSETQ. The chain carries TRBV5-1 and TRBJ1-2, with D possibly matching TRBD1 (6 bases). The origin of this receptor is an adult in good health. Sequencing was performed on peripheral blood, taken on day 0 of AZD1222 vaccination. The CDR3 bases are TGCGCCAGCAAGGAGGGGGTGAACTATGGCTACACCTTC. Its translation: CASKEGVNYGYTF.